These 8 T cell receptor beta chains were all obtained from the same sample, sequenced in a study of T-cell reconstitution after alpha-beta-depleted transplantation in children. Construction of the TCRbeta library involved unique molecular identifiers. From the PCR reads, TCRdb called clonotypes with MiXCR, one entry per CDR3 protein. This table has fewer than 550,000 distinct CDR3 sequences, about 10% appearing once. The sample here was PBMCs, taken before TCRalphabeta/CD19-depleted stem cell transplant. Receptors originate from a child aged 2 to 9 with inherited bone marrow failure, due to receive a stem cell transplant.

Ten or more counts support this clonotype. The CDR3 protein is CASSLDLGEAFF. CDR3 DNA sequence: TGCGCCAGCAGCTTGGACCTCGGTGAAGCTTTCTTT. The rearrangement uses TRBV5-1 and TRBJ1-1; D is ambiguous. Germline lookup yields CDR1 SGHRS and CDR2 YFSETQ. V was shortened by 0 bases and J by 7 bases, with 7 bases between the two germline ends. CDR3 size: 12 residues.

This clonotype was seen only a few times. This chain links TRBV7-9 with TRBJ2-7, with D uncertain. CDR1 is SEHNR and CDR2 is FQNEAQ in the germline V gene (reference sequence). V lost 1 base to trimming and J lost 2 bases, with 15 bases between them. The CDR3 is 16 amino acids. This CDR3 is CASSLGPVSRPYEQYF. The CDR3 coding sequence is TGTGCCAGCAGCTTAGGCCCAGTGAGCAGACCCTACGAGCAGTACTTC.

This clonotype was seen many times. The chain has TRBV2 and TRBJ2-1; D is possibly TRBD1 (6 bases). Between the trimmed V and J ends, which lost 0 bases and 6 bases, there was a span of 12 bases. CDR1 SNHLY and CDR2 FYNNEI come from the germline V gene. This CDR3 has 15 residues. For the CDR3, the DNA is TGTGCCAGCAGTGAAGCGAGGACAGTGCGCAATGAGCAGTTCTTC. It translates to CASSEARTVRNEQFF.

Comments on this clonotype: This may be a read error: a much more frequent sequence differs by one nucleotide. This sequence joins TRBV4-1 and TRBJ2-1, with 7 nucleotides matching TRBD2. V lost 1 base to trimming and J lost 7 bases; unmatched junction nucleotides: 7. Germline CDR1 MGHRA, CDR2 YSYEKL. CDR3 length: 15 amino acids. The CDR3 DNA sequence: TGCGCCAGCAGCCAAGGAGCGGGAACCATAAATGAGCAGTTCTTC. The encoded protein is CASSQGAGTINEQFF.

This clonotype was counted at least ten times. The genes are TRBV6-5 and TRBJ2-2; the match to TRBD2 covers 9 bases. V shed 0 bases and J 0 bases; nucleotides not matched to a gene: 8. This CDR3 spans 19 amino acids. CDR1 and CDR2 from the germline V gene are MNHEY and SVGAGI. The CDR3: CASSYSIASGASNTGELFF. As DNA, the CDR3 is TGTGCCAGCAGTTACTCGATAGCTAGCGGGGCATCGAACACCGGGGAGCTGTTTTTT.

Many counts were recorded for this clonotype. This chain links TRBV29-1 with TRBJ2-3; D might be TRBD1 (5 bases). Germline V CDR1 and CDR2: SQVTM, ANQGSEA. V lost 0 bases to trimming and J lost 14 bases, with 15 bases between them. The CDR3 totals 12 residues. CDR3 protein: CSVEDGPTQGYF. The CDR3 DNA is TGCAGCGTTGAAGATGGGCCCACCCAGGGGTATTTT.

This clonotype was counted ten times or more. The chain couples TRBV7-9 to TRBJ1-1; tentatively, D is TRBD1 (5 bases). V was cut by 2 bases and J by 0 bases, with 16 bases left in between. The CDR3 loop spans 17 amino acids. Germline values: CDR1 SEHNR, CDR2 FQNEAQ (reference sequence). CDR3 sequence: CASSLLETEWMNTEAFF. In DNA, the CDR3 is TGTGCCAGCAGCTTATTGGAGACAGAATGGATGAACACTGAAGCTTTCTTT. Based on the CDR3 plus reference TRBV7-9 and TRBJ1-1, the full variable domain is DTGVSQNPRHKITKRGQNVTFRCDPISEHNRLYWYRQTLGQGPEFLTYFQNEAQLEKSRLLSDRFSAERPKGSFSTLEIQRTEQGDSAMYLCASSLLETEWMNTEAFFGQGTRLTVV.

This clonotype has at least ten counts. This chain links TRBV18 with TRBJ2-5; D may be TRBD1 (5 bases). Germline CDR1 reads KGHSH; CDR2 reads LQKENI. The CDR3 consists of 13 residues. Trimming pared 2 bases from V and 3 bases from J, leaving 7 bases between. The CDR3 nucleotides are TGTGCCAGCTCACCATGGGGCGAAGAGACCCAGTACTTC. Amino acids: CASSPWGEETQYF.